The subject of this entry is one TCR beta chain. Its antigen is not yet known. These data come from a study of cytomegalovirus exposure and HLA in healthy donors (dated by TCRdb to about 2017). General notes on the study: An earlier analysis of fewer than 750 of the donors reported 276 Gb of sequence data and roughly 120 million unique TCR beta sequences obtained from around 190 million T cells. Donor age, sex, ethnicity and CMV serostatus were compiled alongside the repertoire data. Rather than using new phenotypic data, the later analysis identified candidate immune exposures from TCR beta sequences and from how often those sequences occurred across donors. Using immunosequencing, the study profiled T cell repertoires from 550 to 750 subjects and related those repertoires to cytomegalovirus serostatus. HLA typing covered class I and class II loci at four-digit resolution. To decide whether each TCR beta V gene segment behaved as functional or pseudogenic, an earlier analysis of some 580 of the donors relied on high-throughput TCR beta sequencing. Among some 410 genotyped donors of the cohort, an average of about 240,000 unique TCR beta nucleotide sequences were sequenced per donor, roughly 18% of them non-productive. Typing coverage differed by locus: A, B, C, DRB1 and DQB1 were typed in about 620-630 donors, DQA1 in 500 to 550, DPA1 in 600 to 610, and DPB1 in around 490. Four to six DR-DQ haplotypes were handled as single units for association and clustering, since linkage in the cohort was strong. In a later genetic analysis, genome-wide SNP genotypes for about three fifths of the 666 donors were used, and that subset was treated as a discovery cohort. An early release that covered some 640 HLA-typed donors contained around 330 gigabases of sequencing data and 85 million to 100 million unique TCR sequences. The genetic ancestry cluster associated with self-reported Caucasian donors included over 80% of the 398 genotyped donors. A later analysis re-analyzed previously published TCR beta repertoires from 666 donors and added high-resolution HLA genotyping to study TCR occurrence patterns. The study combined high-throughput TCR immunosequencing, statistical association of individual TCRs with disease status, and machine learning to predict cytomegalovirus infection status. A separate validation cohort of over 95 different subjects was used in addition to the approximately 700-subject first cohort. All discovery cohort repertoires had been generated on a single sequencing platform. The study aimed to test whether signatures of past pathogen exposure could be identified by cataloging public T cell receptors.

Library preparation employed the immunoSEQ multiplex PCR assay. The multiplex PCR relied on a mix of 60 forward primers for TCR Vbeta segments and 13 reverse primers for TCR Jbeta segments. The CDR3 region of rearranged TCR beta genes was amplified from genomic DNA by a multiplex PCR assay. On the Illumina HiSeq System, the amplified TCR beta libraries were sequenced as 87-base-pair reads. In the authors' own workflow: In a later analysis, some 80 million unique TCR beta chains were counted across the 500 to 850 repertoires, and roughly 9.9 million of these chains were shared by at least two donors. Raw reads were error-corrected and collapsed into unique sequences by a nearest-neighbor algorithm in which closely related sequences were merged to remove PCR and sequencing errors. Alignment of CDR3 sequences to IMGT reference sequences was used to assign V, D and J gene segments. For a sequence to be retained, a match of at least six nucleotides was required to both a V gene segment and a J gene segment. A rearrangement was called productive if the CDR3 had no stop codons and remained in frame with V and J, and every other rearrangement was called non-productive. Following IMGT convention, CDR3 was defined as the stretch from the second conserved V-encoded cysteine up to the conserved J-encoded phenylalanine. The earlier analysis of 500 to 750 of the donors excluded any sequence lacking an unambiguous match to a single V gene segment. An earlier analysis of 587 of the donors classified V segments as functional when productive rearrangements were above 56.7% and as segregating when the standard deviation between donors was above 5%. A statistical classification framework was built for diagnosing cytomegalovirus status from the catalog of TCR beta chain sequences. In a later analysis, V and J genes were assigned by comparing TCR nucleotide sequences against IMGT/GENE-DB human TR gene sequences. Using the TCRdist pipeline, a later analysis assigned CDR3 sequences along with most-parsimonious VDJ recombination scenarios. In a later analysis, each TCR beta chain was defined by its CDR3 amino acid sequence together with its V-gene family, and reads without a unique V-gene family were excluded. As a way to deal with suspected cross-contamination and a sequencing artifact, a later analysis dropped 450 to 700 nucleotide sequences that were highly shared and had low generation probability. In a later analysis, a clonal expansion index for each public chain was calculated from normalized within-repertoire ranks of inferred template counts. In a later analysis, generation probabilities were computed with a VDJ recombination model fitted to out-of-frame rearrangements, and the resulting probabilities were checked against IGoR. In a later analysis, hypergeometric tests were used to score TCR-TCR, TCR-HLA and TCR-CMV co-occurrence, with a repertoire-size bias correction applied to TCR pairs. A later analysis estimated false discovery rates by permuting HLA or CMV assignments 20 times. In a later analysis, co-occurring TCRs were grouped using DBSCAN, with TCRdist sequence similarity added in when clustering inside HLA-allele-positive subsets. Repertoires with fewer than 30,000 or more than 120,000 public chains were left out of co-occurrence clustering, as were five repertoires with anomalous nucleotide sharing. Sourced from immuneACCESS, this table was stored by TCRdb with only in-frame sequences that have V and J called. A share of the clones is absent; for the studies checked, an unresolved V gene accounts for under half, and the remainder has no known explanation. The DNA gave D and trimming, while V, J and clone size come from that table. The sample's table lists a count of 70,000 or so clones. Jointly, the top ten make up roughly 2.6% of the sample.

Here is what the overall study found, with its caveats: In a later analysis, 15,000 to 20,000 TCR beta sequences were associated with specific HLA alleles at a false discovery rate of 0.05. CMV serostatus was the only immune exposure information available for the cohort. In this cohort, only TCR beta chains were sequenced, and detectable features were limited by the absence of alpha or paired-chain data. In a later analysis, several top co-occurrence clusters were reported to appear linked to parvovirus B19, influenza, CMV and Epstein-Barr virus. A cluster of highly shared sequence variants was judged likely to be a technical artifact of the sequencing pipeline. The study listed around 160 TCR beta chains as associated with cytomegalovirus. Linkage disequilibrium might explain the correlated functional status among segregating V segments, but an unknown experimental factor could not be ruled out. Because the 87-base-pair reads could not distinguish some IMGT-functional V segments, including TRBV6-2 and TRBV6-3, those segments were excluded. According to a later genetic analysis, donors in an Asian-associated ancestry cluster had fewer N-insertions in productive TCRs than the approximately 650-donor mean. In an earlier analysis of around 500 of the donors, most TCR beta V segments appeared in productive rearrangements about 90% or about 30% of the time, broadly matching IMGT annotations. An association between a missense DCLRE1C variant and V-gene and J-gene trimming of TCR beta chains was found in a later genetic analysis and replicated in an independent cohort. Three of the identified cytomegalovirus-associated TCR beta chains were confirmed in vitro to be specific for cytomegalovirus antigens. It was suggested by the authors that the approach could potentially be generalized to other disease states and immunological phenotypes. Because some donors lacked HLA typing at each locus, the association tests relied only on the typed subset. A further reported finding was that TCR beta sequences accurately predicted the HLA-A and HLA-B alleles for most subjects in the first cohort. When HLA alleles, especially DR and DQ, strongly co-occurred, attributing TCR associations to individual alleles was difficult. Most CMV-associated TCR beta chains appeared to be HLA-restricted in a later analysis, and the HLA associations seemed to be driven largely by CMV exposure. Over 15 rarely observed V segments, including chromosome 9 orphons, were excluded from the earlier analysis of approximately 500 of the donors because counts were too low. In a later analysis, TCR association rates were found to vary across HLA loci, with the most associated TCRs seen for DRB1 alleles and the fewest for HLA-C alleles. Compared with equally common non-associated chains, HLA-associated TCR beta chains in a later analysis were more clonally expanded and had lower generation probabilities. Most TCR sequences were observed very rarely across donors, whereas some public TCRs were present in many individuals. In both the original and validation cohorts, the classifier was reported to diagnose cytomegalovirus status with high specificity and sensitivity. Sequencing depth was assumed to be roughly uniform across donors in the presence/absence analyses, though that assumption may not hold.

CDR1 and CDR2, looked up from the germline V gene, are SGHTS and YDEGEE. V is cut back by 2 bases and J by 8 bases, with 18 bases in the junction unmatched. The CDR3, cysteine through phenylalanine, is 17 amino acids long. Only the CDR3 portion is preserved as DNA: 51 bases, with reading frame beginning at the first base. The cohort comprised 670 or so healthy bone marrow donors. At the time of sampling, every cohort member was nominally healthy, though immune exposures that went unrecorded were likely present. The donor tested CMV seronegative and was one of the 352 seronegative cohort members. Every donor gave a peripheral blood sample, and the peripheral blood mononuclear cells from that sample were used for TCR beta sequencing. The Qiagen DNeasy Blood Extraction Kit was used to extract genomic DNA from the blood cell samples.

Sequenced: PBMCs. The chain is assembled from TRBV5-8 and TRBJ1-2, with 7 junctional bases fitting TRBD1. This TCR was recovered from a man in his forties in good health and CMV-seronegative. The nucleotide sequence is given as TGTGCCAGCAGCTTTCGTCCAGGGGGAAGGATGTCACTAGGCTACACCTTC. Its product reads: CASSFRPGGRMSLGYTF.